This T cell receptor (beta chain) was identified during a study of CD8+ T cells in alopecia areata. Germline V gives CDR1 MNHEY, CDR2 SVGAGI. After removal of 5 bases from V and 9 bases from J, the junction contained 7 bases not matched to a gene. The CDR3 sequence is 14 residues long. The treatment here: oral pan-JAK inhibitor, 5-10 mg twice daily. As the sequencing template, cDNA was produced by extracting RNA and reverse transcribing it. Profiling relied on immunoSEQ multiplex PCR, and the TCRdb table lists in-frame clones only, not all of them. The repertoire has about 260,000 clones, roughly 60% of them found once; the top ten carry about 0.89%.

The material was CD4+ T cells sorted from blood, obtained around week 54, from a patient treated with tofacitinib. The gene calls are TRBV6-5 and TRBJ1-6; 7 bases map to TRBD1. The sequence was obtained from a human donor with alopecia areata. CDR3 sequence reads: CASSPRDSRSPLHF. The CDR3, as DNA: TGTGCCAGCAGTCCCCGGGACAGTCGTTCACCCCTCCACTTT.